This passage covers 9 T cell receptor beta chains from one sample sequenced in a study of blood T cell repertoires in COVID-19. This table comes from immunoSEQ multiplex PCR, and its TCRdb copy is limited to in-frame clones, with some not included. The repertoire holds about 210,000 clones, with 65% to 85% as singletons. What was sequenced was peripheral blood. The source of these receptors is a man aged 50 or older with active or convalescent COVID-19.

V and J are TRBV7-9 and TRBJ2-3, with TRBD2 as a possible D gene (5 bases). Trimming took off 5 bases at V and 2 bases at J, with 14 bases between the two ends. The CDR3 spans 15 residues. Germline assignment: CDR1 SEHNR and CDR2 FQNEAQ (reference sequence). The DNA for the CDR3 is TGTGCCAGCAGCCCCAGGACTCAACCCACAGATACGCAGTATTTT. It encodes CASSPRTQPTDTQYF.

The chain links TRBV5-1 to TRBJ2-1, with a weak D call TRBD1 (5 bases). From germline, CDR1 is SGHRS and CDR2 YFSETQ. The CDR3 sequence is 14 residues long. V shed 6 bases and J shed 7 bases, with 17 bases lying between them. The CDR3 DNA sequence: TGCGCCAGCAACCCAGGGATAGAAGGGAATGAGCAGTTCTTC. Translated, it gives CASNPGIEGNEQFF. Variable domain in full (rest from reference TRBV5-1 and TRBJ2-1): KAGVTQTPRYLIKTRGQQVTLSCSPISGHRSVSWYQQTPGQGLQFLFEYFSETQRNKGNFPGRFSGRQFSNSRSEMNVSTLELGDSALYLCASNPGIEGNEQFFGPGTRLTVL.

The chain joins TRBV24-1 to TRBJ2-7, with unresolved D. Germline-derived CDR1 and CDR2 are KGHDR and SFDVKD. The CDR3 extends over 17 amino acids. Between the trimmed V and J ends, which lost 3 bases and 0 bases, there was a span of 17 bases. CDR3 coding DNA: TGTGCCACCAGTGATCCACGAGACGTGGGCAACTCCTACGAGCAGTACTTC. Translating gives CATSDPRDVGNSYEQYF.

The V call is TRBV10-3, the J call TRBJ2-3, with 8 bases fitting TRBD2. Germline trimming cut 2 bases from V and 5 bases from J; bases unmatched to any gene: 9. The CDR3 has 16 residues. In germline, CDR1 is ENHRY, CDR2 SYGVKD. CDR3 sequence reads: CAISEPGGPGGDTQYF. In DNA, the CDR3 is TGTGCCATCAGTGAGCCGGGAGGGCCGGGGGGAGATACGCAGTATTTT.

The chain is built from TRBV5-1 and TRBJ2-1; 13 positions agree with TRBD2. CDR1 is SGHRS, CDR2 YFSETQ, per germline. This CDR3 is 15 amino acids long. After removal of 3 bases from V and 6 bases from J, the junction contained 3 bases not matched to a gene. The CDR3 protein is CASSSGLAGPNEQFF. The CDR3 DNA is TGCGCCAGCAGCTCGGGACTAGCGGGACCCAATGAGCAGTTCTTC.

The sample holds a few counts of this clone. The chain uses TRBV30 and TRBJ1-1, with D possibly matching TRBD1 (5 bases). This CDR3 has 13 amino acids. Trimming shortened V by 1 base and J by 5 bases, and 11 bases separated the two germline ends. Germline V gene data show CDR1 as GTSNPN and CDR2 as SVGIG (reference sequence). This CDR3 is CAWSEGMGTEAFF. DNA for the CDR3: TGTGCCTGGAGTGAGGGGATGGGGACTGAAGCTTTCTTT.

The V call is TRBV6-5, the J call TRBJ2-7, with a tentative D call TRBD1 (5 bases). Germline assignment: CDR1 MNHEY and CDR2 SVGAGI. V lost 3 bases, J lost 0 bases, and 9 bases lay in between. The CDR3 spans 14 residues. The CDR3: CASSYNRFSYEQYF. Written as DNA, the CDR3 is TGTGCCAGCAGTTATAACAGGTTCTCCTACGAGCAGTACTTC.

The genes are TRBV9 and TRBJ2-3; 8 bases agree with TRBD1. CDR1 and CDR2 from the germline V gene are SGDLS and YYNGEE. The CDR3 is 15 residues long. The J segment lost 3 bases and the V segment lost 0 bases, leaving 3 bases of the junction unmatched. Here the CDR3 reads CASSVGTGWTDTQYF. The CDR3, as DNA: TGTGCCAGCAGCGTAGGGACAGGGTGGACAGATACGCAGTATTTT.

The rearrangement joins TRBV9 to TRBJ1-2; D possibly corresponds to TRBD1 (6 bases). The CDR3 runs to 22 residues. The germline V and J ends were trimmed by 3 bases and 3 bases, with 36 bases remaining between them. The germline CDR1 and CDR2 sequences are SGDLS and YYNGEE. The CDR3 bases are TGTGCCAGCAGCGCACCCGAGACTCGGGGTTGGGACAAGAAACCTTCCGACTATGGCTACACCTTC. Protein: CASSAPETRGWDKKPSDYGYTF.